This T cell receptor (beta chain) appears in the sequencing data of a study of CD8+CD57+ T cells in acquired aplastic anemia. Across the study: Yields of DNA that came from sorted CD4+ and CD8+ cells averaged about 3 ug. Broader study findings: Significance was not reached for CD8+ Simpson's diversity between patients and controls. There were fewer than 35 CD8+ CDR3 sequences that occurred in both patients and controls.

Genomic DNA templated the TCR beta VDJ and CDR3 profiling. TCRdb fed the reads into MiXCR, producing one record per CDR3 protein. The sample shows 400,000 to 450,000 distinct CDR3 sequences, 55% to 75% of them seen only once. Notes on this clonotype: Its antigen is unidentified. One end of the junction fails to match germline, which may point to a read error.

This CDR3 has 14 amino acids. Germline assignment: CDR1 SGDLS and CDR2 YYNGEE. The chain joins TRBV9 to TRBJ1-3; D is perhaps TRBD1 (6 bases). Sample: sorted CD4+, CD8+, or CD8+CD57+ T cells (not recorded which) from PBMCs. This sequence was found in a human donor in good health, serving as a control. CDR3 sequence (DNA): TGTGCCAGCAGCTTCACGGGACACAGCACAGCCACACATTTT. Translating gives CASSFTGHSTATHF.